These T cell receptor beta chains were read from a single sample in a study of blood T cell repertoires in COVID-19. The assay was immunoSEQ multiplex PCR, and TCRdb's table has in-frame clones only and misses some. The sample holds under 200,000 clones, roughly 88% seen once. Sequenced input: peripheral blood. The origin of the receptors is a woman over 75 with active or convalescent COVID-19. Each CDR3 is given with its conserved first and last residue. The order of the fields is J gene, V gene, D gene, CDR3 length, clone size, CDR3 DNA, CDR3 protein. A D gene is named only where the DNA matches it firmly. Some rows mark clone size as missing; the rest say once, few, many or name a class of expanded clone.

>TRBJ1-5|TRBV6-6|NA|15|NA
TGTGCCAGCAGTCCAGGGGAAGCAAGCAATCAGCCCCAGCATTTT
CASSPGEASNQPQHF
>TRBJ1-2|TRBV16|NA|15|NA
TGTGCCAGCAGCCAATCGGCTACAGATAACTATGGCTACACCTTC
CASSQSATDNYGYTF
>TRBJ1-5|TRBV7-9|TRBD1|15|NA
TGTGCCAGCAGCCCGGGACAGAATAGCAATCAGCCCCAGCATTTT
CASSPGQNSNQPQHF
>TRBJ1-1|TRBV7-2|NA|15|NA
TGTGCCAGCAGCTTGTTCCGCAGGAAGAACACTGAAGCTTTCTTT
CASSLFRRKNTEAFF
>TRBJ1-2|TRBV6-5|TRBD1|16|NA
TGTGCCAGCAGTTCCCCGGACAGGGCACCTGGGGGTGGCTACACCTTC
CASSSPDRAPGGGYTF
>TRBJ2-3|TRBV6-5|TRBD2|13|NA
TGTGCCAGCAGTCCAGCGGGGGTAGATACGCAGTATTTT
CASSPAGVDTQYF
>TRBJ1-2|TRBV5-1|NA|13|NA
TGCGCCAGCAGCTCCCGGGAAAACTATGGCTACACCTTC
CASSSRENYGYTF
>TRBJ1-2|TRBV27|TRBD1|16|NA
TGTGCCAGCAGTTTCCTGACAGGGGGCCTAACTCTGAGCTACACCTTC
CASSFLTGGLTLSYTF
>TRBJ2-2|TRBV5-4|TRBD1|15|NA
TGTGCCAGCAGCCTCCAGGACAGGGACAACGGGGAGCTGTTTTTT
CASSLQDRDNGELFF
>TRBJ2-7|TRBV18|NA|13|NA
TGTGCCAGCTCACCACCCCAGGGTGGCGAGCAGTACTTC
CASSPPQGGEQYF
>TRBJ1-1|TRBV3-1/TRBV3-2|NA|16|NA
TGTGCCAGCAGCCAAGAACACACAGGTTGGGGCACTGAAGCTTTCTTT
CASSQEHTGWGTEAFF
>TRBJ2-3|TRBV25-1|NA|15|NA
TGTGCCAGCAGTGAATACTGGGGGGATGCAGATACGCAGTATTTT
CASSEYWGDADTQYF
>TRBJ1-6|TRBV7-2|NA|13|NA
TGTGCCAGCAGCTTTTCCGGACAGCCCTACCTCCACTTT
CASSFSGQPYLHF
>TRBJ2-2|TRBV5-1|NA|15|NA
TGCGCCAGCAGCTCTCAAGACAGGAACACCGGGGAGCTGTTTTTT
CASSSQDRNTGELFF
>TRBJ2-7|TRBV5-8|NA|11|NA
TGTGCCAGCACCCCCAGGTTCGAACAGTACTTC
CASTPRFEQYF
>TRBJ1-6|TRBV3-1/TRBV3-2|TRBD1|17|NA
TGTGCCAGCAGCCTGGGGACAGGGGGCTTGTATAATTCACCCCTCCACTTT
CASSLGTGGLYNSPLHF
>TRBJ1-1|TRBV19|TRBD1|14|NA
TGTGCCAGTAATCTCCGGGACAGGAACACTGAAGCTTTCTTT
CASNLRDRNTEAFF
>TRBJ1-2|TRBV9|TRBD1|15|NA
TGTGCCAGCAGCGACCAATCGACAGGGGGCTTTGGCTACACCTTC
CASSDQSTGGFGYTF
>TRBJ1-4|TRBV27|TRBD1|14|few
TGTGCCAGCAGTTTCGGACAGGCAAATGAAAAACTGTTTTTT
CASSFGQANEKLFF
>TRBJ1-3|TRBV9|NA|16|NA
TGTGCCAGCAGCGTAGAGTCGACAGGTGGTGGAAACACCATATATTTT
CASSVESTGGGNTIYF
>TRBJ1-2|TRBV10-2|NA|12|NA
TGCGCCAGCAGTGACAGATTCTATGGCTACACCTTC
CASSDRFYGYTF
>TRBJ2-2|TRBV7-6|TRBD1|15|once
TGTGCCAGCAGCACCGGGACAGGGGGCACCGGGGAGCTGTTTTTT
CASSTGTGGTGELFF
>TRBJ1-1|TRBV28|NA|13|NA
TGTGCCAGCAGCCCCCGGGGGGTCCCTGGAGCTTTCTTT
CASSPRGVPGAFF
>TRBJ1-3|TRBV27|NA|13|NA
TGTGCCAGCAGCCCCCTCTCTGGAAACACCATATATTTT
CASSPLSGNTIYF
>TRBJ1-2|TRBV5-4|TRBD1|13|NA
TGTGCCAACTCACACATGGGACAGAATGGCTACACCTTC
CANSHMGQNGYTF
>TRBJ1-1|TRBV5-1|TRBD1|14|NA
TGCGCCAGCAGCTCTGACAGGGGGGTCACTGAAGCTTTCTTT
CASSSDRGVTEAFF
>TRBJ2-3|TRBV7-2|TRBD2|16|once
TGTGCCAGCAGACCACTAGCGGGGGGGCCGGGAGATACGCAGTATTTT
CASRPLAGGPGDTQYF
>TRBJ1-1|TRBV15|NA|19|NA
TGTGCCACCAGCAGAGATATCACGGCCGCCCGGCGGGGGAACACTGAAGCTTTCTTT
CATSRDITAARRGNTEAFF
>TRBJ2-7|TRBV10-3|NA|15|NA
TGTGCCATCAGTGAGTCTGGCAGGGGATCCTACGAGCAGTACTTC
CAISESGRGSYEQYF
>TRBJ2-7|TRBV14|NA|13|NA
TGTGCCAGCAGCCTCGCAGGCTCCTACGAGCAGTACTTC
CASSLAGSYEQYF
>TRBJ1-4|TRBV27|NA|15|NA
TGTGCCAGCAGTCCATGGACGGGGGATAATGAAAAACTGTTTTTT
CASSPWTGDNEKLFF
>TRBJ1-3|TRBV19|NA|16|NA
TGTGCCAGTGAACCCCTCGACAGGCACTCTGGAAACACCATATATTTT
CASEPLDRHSGNTIYF
>TRBJ2-7|TRBV7-6|TRBD1|17|NA
TGTGCCAGCAGCCCCCGGGGCGCCGGGACAGGGGGGTACGAGCAGTACTTC
CASSPRGAGTGGYEQYF
>TRBJ2-5|TRBV5-5|TRBD1|14|NA
TGTGCCAGCAGCTTAGGGACAGCTGTAGAGACCCAGTACTTC
CASSLGTAVETQYF
>TRBJ1-1|TRBV4-1|NA|15|NA
TGCGCCAGCAGCCAAGTCAGAGTGGAGAACGGTGAAGCTTTCTTT
CASSQVRVENGEAFF
>TRBJ2-7|TRBV4-1|TRBD2|17|NA
TGCGCCAGCAGCCAAGAACGGGGCGGGGGGTCCCCCTACGAGCAGTACTTC
CASSQERGGGSPYEQYF
>TRBJ2-7|TRBV5-6|NA|13|few
TGTGCCAGCAGCCCTCGGAGGTTCTCCGAGCAGTACTTC
CASSPRRFSEQYF
>TRBJ2-6|TRBV6-5|TRBD1|15|once
TGTGCCAGCGCAGGGGGTCACTCTGGGGCCAACGTCCTGACTTTC
CASAGGHSGANVLTF
>TRBJ2-7|TRBV3-1/TRBV3-2|TRBD2|14|NA
TGTGCCAGCAGCTACGGCGCGGGAGCGAGGGAGCAGTACTTC
CASSYGAGAREQYF
>TRBJ1-4|TRBV6-5|TRBD1|14|NA
TGTGCCAGCAAAGGACAGGGGGAAAATGAAAAACTGTTTTTT
CASKGQGENEKLFF
>TRBJ2-2|TRBV5-1|NA|14|NA
TGCGCCAGCAGGCTGTCAGAACACACCGGGGAGCTGTTTTTT
CASRLSEHTGELFF
>TRBJ1-3|TRBV7-2|NA|18|NA
TGTGCCAGCAGCCTCGCCAGCCTCGACAGTACAAGACGAAACACCATATATTTT
CASSLASLDSTRRNTIYF
>TRBJ2-7|TRBV10-3|NA|12|few
TGTGCCATCAGTGCCGCCGGGGACGAGCAGTACTTC
CAISAAGDEQYF
>TRBJ1-6|TRBV10-3|NA|12|NA
TGTGCCACCGACAGTGGGAATTCACCCCTCCACTTT
CATDSGNSPLHF
>TRBJ1-2|TRBV9|NA|12|once
TGTGCCAGCAGCGGCCAACTATATGGCTACACCTTC
CASSGQLYGYTF
>TRBJ1-2|TRBV12-3/TRBV12-4|NA|13|NA
TGTGCCAGCACTTTGAGGACAGACTATGGCTACACCTTC
CASTLRTDYGYTF
>TRBJ2-5|TRBV14|TRBD1|15|few
TGTGCCAGCAGCCCGTGGACAGGGGGCGAAGAGACCCAGTACTTC
CASSPWTGGEETQYF
>TRBJ2-1|TRBV7-7|TRBD2|14|NA
TGTGCTAGCAGCCCGTTAGCGGGGGAGGGTGAGCAGTTCTTC
CASSPLAGEGEQFF
>TRBJ1-3|TRBV6-1|NA|15|NA
TGTGCCAGCAGTGAAGCCGCCGGGTCTGGAAACACCATATATTTT
CASSEAAGSGNTIYF
>TRBJ2-1|TRBV7-2|TRBD2|15|NA
TGTGCCAGCAGCTTGGGGGGGGGACCCTACAATGAGCAGTTCTTC
CASSLGGGPYNEQFF
>TRBJ2-1|TRBV6-5|NA|14|NA
TGTGCCAGCTCCATGGCAGGGTACTACAATGAGCAGTTCTTC
CASSMAGYYNEQFF